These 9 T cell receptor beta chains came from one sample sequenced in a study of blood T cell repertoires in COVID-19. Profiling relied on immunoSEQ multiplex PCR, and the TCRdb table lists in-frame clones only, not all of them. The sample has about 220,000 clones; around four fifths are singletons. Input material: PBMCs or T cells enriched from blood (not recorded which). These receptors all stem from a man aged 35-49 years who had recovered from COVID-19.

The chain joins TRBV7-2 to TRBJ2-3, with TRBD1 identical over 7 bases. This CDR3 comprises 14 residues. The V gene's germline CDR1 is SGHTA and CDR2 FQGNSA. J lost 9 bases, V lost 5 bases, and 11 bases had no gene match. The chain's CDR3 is CASSLGTVTQTQYF. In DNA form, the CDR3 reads TGTGCCAGCAGCCTAGGGACAGTAACCCAAACGCAGTATTTT.

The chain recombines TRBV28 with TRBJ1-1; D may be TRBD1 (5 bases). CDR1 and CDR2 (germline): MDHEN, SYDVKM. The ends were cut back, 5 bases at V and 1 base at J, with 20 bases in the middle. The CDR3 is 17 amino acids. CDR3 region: CASSPTLLGLKNTEAFF. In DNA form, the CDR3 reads TGTGCCAGCAGTCCCACTCTATTGGGACTTAAGAACACTGAAGCTTTCTTT.

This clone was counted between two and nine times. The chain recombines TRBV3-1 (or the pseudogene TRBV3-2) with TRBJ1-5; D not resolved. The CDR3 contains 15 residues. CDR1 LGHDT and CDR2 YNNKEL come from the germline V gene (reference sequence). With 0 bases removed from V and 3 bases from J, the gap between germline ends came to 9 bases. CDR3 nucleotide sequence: TGTGCCAGCAGCCAAGATGTCGCGGTCAATCAGCCCCAGCATTTT. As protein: CASSQDVAVNQPQHF.

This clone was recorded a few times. CDR3 sequence: CASSLATAGGTLYGYTF. CDR3 sequence (DNA): TGTGCCAGCAGCTTGGCTACGGCAGGGGGTACTTTATATGGCTACACCTTC. V and J are TRBV5-5 and TRBJ1-2; 7 nucleotides match TRBD1. The ends lost 0 bases at V and 5 bases at J; junction bases unmatched: 13. The CDR3 extends over 17 amino acids. Looked up from germline, CDR1 is SGHKS and CDR2 is YYEKEE (reference sequence).

The CDR3 spells CASSPESGGRAFF. In DNA form, the CDR3 reads TGTGCCAGCAGTCCCGAGAGCGGGGGGCGAGCTTTCTTT. The V and J genes are TRBV28 and TRBJ1-1; a weak D match, TRBD1 (6 bases). V was trimmed by 5 bases and J by 10 bases, leaving 17 bases between them. CDR1 and CDR2 (germline): MDHEN, SYDVKM. The length of the CDR3 is 13 residues.

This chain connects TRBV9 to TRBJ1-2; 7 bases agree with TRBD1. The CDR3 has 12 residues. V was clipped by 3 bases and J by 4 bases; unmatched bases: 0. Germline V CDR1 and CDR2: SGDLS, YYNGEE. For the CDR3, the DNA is TGTGCCAGCAGCGAGGGGGCCTATGGCTACACCTTC. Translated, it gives CASSEGAYGYTF.

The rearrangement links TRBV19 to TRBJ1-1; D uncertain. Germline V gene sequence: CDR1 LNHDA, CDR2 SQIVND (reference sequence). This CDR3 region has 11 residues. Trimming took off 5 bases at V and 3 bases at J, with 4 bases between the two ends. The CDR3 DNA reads TGTGCCAGTAGTTTCTACACTGAAGCTTTCTTT. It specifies CASSFYTEAFF.

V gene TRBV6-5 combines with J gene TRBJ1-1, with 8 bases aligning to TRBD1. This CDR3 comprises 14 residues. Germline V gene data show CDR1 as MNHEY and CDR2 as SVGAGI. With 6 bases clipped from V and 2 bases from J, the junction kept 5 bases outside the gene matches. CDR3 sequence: CASRSDRGNTEAFF. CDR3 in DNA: TGTGCCAGCAGATCTGACAGGGGCAACACTGAAGCTTTCTTT.

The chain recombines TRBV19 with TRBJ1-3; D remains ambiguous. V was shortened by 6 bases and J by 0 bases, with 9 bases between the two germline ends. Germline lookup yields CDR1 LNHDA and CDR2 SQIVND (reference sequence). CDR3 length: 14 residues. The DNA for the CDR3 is TGTGCCAGTAGCAGACGGGGCTCTGGAAACACCATATATTTT. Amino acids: CASSRRGSGNTIYF. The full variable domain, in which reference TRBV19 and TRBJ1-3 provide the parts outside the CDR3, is DGGITQSPKYLFRKEGQNVTLSCEQNLNHDAMYWYRQDPGQGLRLIYYSQIVNDFQKGDIAEGYSVSREKKESFPLTVTSAQKNPTAFYLCASSRRGSGNTIYFGEGSWLTVV.